These 10 T cell receptor beta chains were all obtained from the same sample, sequenced in a study of blood T cell repertoires in COVID-19. The method was immunoSEQ multiplex PCR; TCRdb's version includes in-frame clones alone and lacks a portion of them. The table records 100,000 to 150,000 clones, about 72% of them present only once. The source material was peripheral blood. Receptors were obtained from a woman aged 70 to 79 with acute or convalescent COVID-19.

The rearrangement uses TRBV3-1 (or the pseudogene TRBV3-2) and TRBJ1-1, with TRBD1 identical over 11 bases. CDR1 and CDR2 from the germline V gene are LGHDT and YNNKEL (reference sequence). V was pared by 6 bases and J by 1 base, with 4 bases of the junction left unmatched. This CDR3 comprises 15 residues. The chain's CDR3 is CASRDRGQGNTEAFF. CDR3 nucleotide sequence: TGTGCCAGCAGGGACAGGGGGCAGGGGAACACTGAAGCTTTCTTT.

The rearrangement uses TRBV15 and TRBJ2-7; TRBD1 is a possible D gene (5 bases). Trimming removed 0 bases from V and 3 bases from J, with 6 bases in between. CDR3 length: 13 amino acids. Germline CDR1 LNHNV, CDR2 YYDKDF (reference sequence). The CDR3 region has the DNA TGTGCCACCAGCAGAGATCAGGGCTACGAGCAGTACTTC. This encodes CATSRDQGYEQYF.

This clone showed up just a few times. The chain couples TRBV7-2 to TRBJ1-1; D gene ambiguous. This CDR3 spans 13 amino acids. V dropped 3 bases and J dropped 5 bases, with 10 bases sitting between them. Germline V gene lookup returns CDR1 SGHTA and CDR2 FQGNSA. CDR3 nucleotide sequence: TGTGCCAGCAGCTTTGATAGTTGGACTGAAGCTTTCTTT. Amino acids: CASSFDSWTEAFF.

J is TRBJ1-3 and V is TRBV18; D not certain. This CDR3 is 18 amino acids long. Germline lookup yields CDR1 KGHSH and CDR2 LQKENI. Between the trimmed V and J ends, which lost 5 bases and 3 bases, there was a span of 23 bases. The CDR3 nucleotides read TGTGCCAGCTCAGCCCTCAGACCGACAAGGGCGGGTGGAAACACCATATATTTT. It specifies CASSALRPTRAGGNTIYF.

This clone was detected once. V usage is TRBV12-3 or TRBV12-4 and J usage is TRBJ2-5; tentative D call: TRBD2 (5 bases). Trimming removed 6 bases from V and 4 bases from J, with 9 bases in between. The CDR3 is 12 amino acids. This CDR3 reads CASRSEGETQYF. The CDR3 bases are TGTGCCAGCAGGAGTGAGGGAGAGACCCAGTACTTC.

This chain uses TRBV28 with TRBJ1-4; D remains ambiguous. The ends were cut back, 5 bases at V and 8 bases at J, with 15 bases in the middle. CDR3 length equals 14 residues. Germline V gene lookup returns CDR1 MDHEN and CDR2 SYDVKM. CDR3 in amino acids: CASSPGGIVEKLFF. DNA for the CDR3: TGTGCCAGCAGTCCAGGTGGTATCGTGGAAAAACTGTTTTTT.

A single count supports this clone. J is TRBJ1-6 and V is TRBV5-3; a possible D gene is TRBD1 (6 bases). TRBV5-3 is an ORF, with its function uncertain. The length of the CDR3 is 15 residues. With 0 bases removed from V and 10 bases from J, the gap between germline ends came to 14 bases. The DNA of the CDR3 is TGTGCCAGAAGCTTGGACAGGGTCCCAACCTCACCCCTCCACTTT. Translation gives CARSLDRVPTSPLHF.

In its sample, this clone was seen a few times. The J gene is TRBJ2-1, the V gene TRBV7-9; 10 bases match TRBD2. Trimming cost V 1 base and J 7 bases; bases outside gene matches: 7. Germline V lookup: CDR1 SEHNR, CDR2 FQNEAQ (reference sequence). The CDR3 runs to 16 residues. CDR3 in DNA: TGTGCCAGCAGCTTAGTACGTCTAGCGGGAGTGAATGAGCAGTTCTTC. As protein: CASSLVRLAGVNEQFF.

V gene TRBV24-1 combines with J gene TRBJ1-6; TRBD1 matches 7 bases. The junction had 0 bases not matched to a gene; V was cut back by 7 bases and J by 4 bases. Germline CDR1 is KGHDR and CDR2 is SFDVKD. This CDR3 contains 13 residues. CDR3 sequence (DNA): TGTGCCACCAGCAGGGGGTATAATTCACCCCTCCACTTT. It yields the protein CATSRGYNSPLHF.

This clone was found a few times. The chain recombines TRBV12-3 or TRBV12-4 with TRBJ1-2; 11 bases match TRBD1. The CDR3 is made up of 13 amino acids. V gave up 1 base and J gave up 10 bases; unmatched junction bases: 2. CDR3 region: CASSLGTGGAYTF. DNA of the CDR3: TGTGCCAGCAGTTTAGGGACAGGGGGCGCCTACACCTTC.